This T cell receptor beta chain was identified in a study of blood T cells in healthy people across ages. CDR1 is MNHEY and CDR2 is SVGEGT in the germline V gene. There are 14 residues in the CDR3. The ends lost 7 bases at V and 4 bases at J; junction bases unmatched: 6. The authors ran a second PCR of roughly 7 to 11 cycles using a sample-barcoded 5' primer and a J-beta primer mix. One entry per CDR3 protein, called by TCRdb with MiXCR from the 5' RACE reads. The sample includes roughly 1.7 million distinct CDR3 sequences, about 35% seen only once; the top ten take 11%. Sequenced sample: blood. The chain carries TRBV6-2 or TRBV6-3 and TRBJ2-3; 9 nucleotides line up with TRBD2. This clonotype was obtained from a young woman in good health. CDR3 in amino acids: CASTPAGGADTQYF. The CDR3 DNA is TGTGCCAGCACCCCAGCGGGGGGCGCAGATACGCAGTATTTT.